Following are 5 T cell receptor beta chains from one sample sequenced in a study of PD-1 blockade in classical Hodgkin lymphoma (TCRdb year 2020). According to the study, the label for this sample's time point signals: cycle 1 day 1 (C1D1), immediately before nivolumab initiation. Relapse after autologous stem cell transplantation had occurred in all trial patients, and cohorts A, B and C were distinguished by prior brentuximab vedotin exposure. The library came from the immunoSEQ multiplex PCR assay. TCRdb took over this immuneACCESS table, retaining in-frame rearrangements with V and J assigned. Such tables are incomplete; in checked studies, under half of the missing clones stem from an unresolved V gene, and the remainder is unexplained. For this sample there are some 20,000 clones; 70% to 85% appear just once. Jointly, the top ten make up around 6% of the sample. The source material was peripheral blood mononuclear cells (PBMCs), sampled at baseline. The receptors were sampled from a human donor with classical Hodgkin lymphoma.

This clone is medium-sized in the sample. This chain joins TRBV7-6 and TRBJ2-1, with 7 nucleotides matching TRBD2. CDR3 length: 16 residues. CDR1 is SGHVS and CDR2 is FNYEAQ in the germline V gene. Unmatched junction bases numbered 8, after V lost 4 bases and J lost 2 bases. For the CDR3, the DNA is TGTGCCAGCAGCTCCGGGGGGACTGGGGCCTACAATGAGCAGTTCTTC. Its translation: CASSSGGTGAYNEQFF.

The table lists this clone with a few counts. The chain joins TRBV7-2 to TRBJ2-3; D gene ambiguous. CDR1 is SGHTA, CDR2 FQGNSA, per germline. The CDR3 totals 14 residues. With 3 bases removed from V and 0 bases from J, the gap between germline ends came to 7 bases. The CDR3 sequence: CASSFRISTDTQYF. The CDR3 DNA reads as TGTGCCAGCAGCTTTAGGATTAGCACAGATACGCAGTATTTT.

This chain uses TRBV7-9 with TRBJ2-5; D may correspond to TRBD1 or TRBD2 (5 bases each). There are 14 residues in the CDR3. Germline CDR1 is SEHNR and CDR2 is FQNEAQ (reference sequence). The V end lost 2 bases, the J end lost 4 bases, and 11 bases lay between the germline ends. CDR3 nucleotide sequence: TGTGCCAGCAGCTTAAAGGGTGGGGGAGAGACCCAGTACTTC. Encoded protein: CASSLKGGGETQYF.

This clone was seen once. The rearrangement uses TRBV6-5 and TRBJ1-1; D is unresolved. Trimming removed 6 bases from V and 2 bases from J, with 7 bases in between. The CDR3 has 12 amino acids. The germline gives CDR1 MNHEY, CDR2 SVGAGI. As DNA, the CDR3 is TGTGCCAGCAGGAACAGTAACACTGAAGCTTTCTTT. Residues: CASRNSNTEAFF.

The rearrangement links TRBV7-7 to TRBJ2-1, with D possibly being TRBD2 (5 bases). The ends were cut back, 1 base at V and 3 bases at J, with 13 bases in the middle. The CDR3 is 16 amino acids. Germline V gene data show CDR1 as SSHAT and CDR2 as FNYEAQ (reference sequence). CDR3 in DNA: TGTGCCAGCAGCTTAGGAATCGCGGGCGTCTACAATGAGCAGTTCTTC. Encoded protein: CASSLGIAGVYNEQFF. Looking up the rest from reference TRBV7-7 and TRBJ2-1 gives the full variable domain: GAGVSQSPRYKVTKRGQDVTLRCDPISSHATLYWYQQALGQGPEFLTYFNYEAQPDKSGLPSDRFSAERPEGSISTLTIQRTEQRDSAMYRCASSLGIAGVYNEQFFGPGTRLTVL.